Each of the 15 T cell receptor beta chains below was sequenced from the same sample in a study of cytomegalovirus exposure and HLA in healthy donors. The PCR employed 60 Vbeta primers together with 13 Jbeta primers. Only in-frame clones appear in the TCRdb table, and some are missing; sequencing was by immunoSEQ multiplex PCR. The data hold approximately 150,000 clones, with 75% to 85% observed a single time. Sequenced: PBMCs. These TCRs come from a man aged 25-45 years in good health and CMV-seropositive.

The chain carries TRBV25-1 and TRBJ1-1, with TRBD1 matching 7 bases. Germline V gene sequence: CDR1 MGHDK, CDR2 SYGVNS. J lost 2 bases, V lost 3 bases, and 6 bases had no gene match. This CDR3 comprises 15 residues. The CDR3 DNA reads TGTGCCAGCAGTGAGACAGGGAAGGTTAACACTGAAGCTTTCTTT. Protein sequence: CASSETGKVNTEAFF.

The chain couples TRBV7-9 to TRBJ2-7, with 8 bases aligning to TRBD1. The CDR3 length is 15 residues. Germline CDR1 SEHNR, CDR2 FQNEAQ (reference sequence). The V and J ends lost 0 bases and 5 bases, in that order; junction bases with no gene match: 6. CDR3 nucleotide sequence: TGTGCCAGCAGCTTAGCTCAGGGGGCTGTCAACGAGCAGTACTTC. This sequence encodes CASSLAQGAVNEQYF.

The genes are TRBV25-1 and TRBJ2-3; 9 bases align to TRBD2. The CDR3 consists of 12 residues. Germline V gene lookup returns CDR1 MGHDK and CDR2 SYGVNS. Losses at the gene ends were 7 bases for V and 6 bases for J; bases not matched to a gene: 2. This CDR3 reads CASTAGGDTQYF. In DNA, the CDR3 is TGTGCCAGCACAGCGGGAGGCGATACGCAGTATTTT.

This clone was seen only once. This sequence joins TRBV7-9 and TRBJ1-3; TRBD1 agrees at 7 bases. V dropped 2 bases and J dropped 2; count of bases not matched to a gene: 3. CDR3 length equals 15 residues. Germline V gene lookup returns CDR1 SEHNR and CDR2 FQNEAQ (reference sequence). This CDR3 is CASSLPTGTGNTIYF. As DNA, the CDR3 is TGTGCCAGCAGCTTACCGACAGGGACTGGAAACACCATATATTTT.

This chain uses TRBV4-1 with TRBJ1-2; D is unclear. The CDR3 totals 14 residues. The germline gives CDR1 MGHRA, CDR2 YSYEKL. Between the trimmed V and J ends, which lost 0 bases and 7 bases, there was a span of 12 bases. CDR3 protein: CASSQDSGLGGYTF. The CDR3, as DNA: TGCGCCAGCAGCCAAGATTCCGGCCTAGGTGGCTACACCTTC.

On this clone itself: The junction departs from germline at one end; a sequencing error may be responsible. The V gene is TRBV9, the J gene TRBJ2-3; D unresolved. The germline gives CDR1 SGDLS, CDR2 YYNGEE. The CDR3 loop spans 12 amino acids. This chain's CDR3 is CAGSVSTDTQYF. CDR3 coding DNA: TGTGCCGGCAGCGTGTCTACAGATACGCAGTATTTT. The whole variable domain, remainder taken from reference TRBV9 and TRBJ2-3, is DSGVTQTPKHLITATGQRVTLRCSPRSGDLSVYWYQQSLDQGLQFLIQYYNGEERAKGNILERFSAQQFPDLHSELNLSSLELGDSALYFCAGSVSTDTQYFGPGTRLTVL.

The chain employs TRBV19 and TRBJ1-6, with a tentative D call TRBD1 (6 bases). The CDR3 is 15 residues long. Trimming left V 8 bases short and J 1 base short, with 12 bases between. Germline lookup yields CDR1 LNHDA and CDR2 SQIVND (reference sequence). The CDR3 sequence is CASATGQSYNSPLHF. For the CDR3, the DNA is TGTGCCAGTGCGACAGGTCAATCCTATAATTCACCCCTCCACTTT.

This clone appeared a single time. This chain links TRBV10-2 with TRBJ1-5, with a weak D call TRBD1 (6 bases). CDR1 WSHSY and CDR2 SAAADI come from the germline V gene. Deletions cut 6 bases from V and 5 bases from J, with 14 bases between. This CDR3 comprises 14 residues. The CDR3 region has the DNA TGCGCCAGCAGAGCGGGGGCAGGGCATCAGCCCCAGCATTTT. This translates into CASRAGAGHQPQHF.

The CDR3 is CAWSADRGPDYGYTF. Written as DNA, the CDR3 is TGTGCCTGGAGTGCAGACAGGGGGCCGGACTATGGCTACACCTTC. The rearrangement links TRBV30 to TRBJ1-2, with TRBD1 matching over 10 bases. Germline V gene data show CDR1 as GTSNPN and CDR2 as SVGIG (reference sequence). The CDR3 covers 15 residues. Trimming at V came to 1 base and at J to 3 bases, leaving 5 bases not matched to a gene.

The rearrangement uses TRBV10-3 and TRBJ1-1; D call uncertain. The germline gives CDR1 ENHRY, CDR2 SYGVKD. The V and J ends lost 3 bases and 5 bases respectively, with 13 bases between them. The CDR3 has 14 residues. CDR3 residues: CAISEAGLATEAFF. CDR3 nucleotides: TGTGCCATCAGTGAAGCGGGATTGGCGACTGAAGCTTTCTTT.

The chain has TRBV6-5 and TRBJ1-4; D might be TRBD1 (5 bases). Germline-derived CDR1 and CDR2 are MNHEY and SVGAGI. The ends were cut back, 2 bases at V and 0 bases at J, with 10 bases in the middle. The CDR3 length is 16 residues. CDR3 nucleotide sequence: TGTGCCAGCAGTTACCGACAGATTTCAACTAATGAAAAACTGTTTTTT. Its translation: CASSYRQISTNEKLFF.

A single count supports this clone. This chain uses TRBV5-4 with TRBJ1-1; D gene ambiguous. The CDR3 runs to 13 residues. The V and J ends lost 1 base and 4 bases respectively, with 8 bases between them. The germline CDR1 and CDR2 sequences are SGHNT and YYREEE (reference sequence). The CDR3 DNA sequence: TGTGCCAGCAGCTTGTACTCGGGCACTGAAGCTTTCTTT. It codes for CASSLYSGTEAFF.

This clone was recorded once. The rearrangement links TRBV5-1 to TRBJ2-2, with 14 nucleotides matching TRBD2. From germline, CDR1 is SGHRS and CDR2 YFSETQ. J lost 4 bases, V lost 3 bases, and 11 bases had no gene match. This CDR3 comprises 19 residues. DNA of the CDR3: TGCGCCAGCAGCTCAGGACTAGCGGGGGGAAGGTTCATCACCGGGGAGCTGTTTTTT. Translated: CASSSGLAGGRFITGELFF.

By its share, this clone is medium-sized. The CDR3 sequence: CASSPVGREAFF. CDR3 coding DNA: TGTGCCAGCAGCCCGGTCGGGAGGGAAGCTTTCTTT. The chain is built from TRBV5-6 and TRBJ1-1; D remains unclear. V lost 4 bases to trimming and J lost 8 bases, with 12 bases between them. Germline V gives CDR1 SGHDT, CDR2 YYEEEE. This CDR3 is built from 12 residues. Drawing the rest from reference TRBV5-6 and TRBJ1-1, the complete variable domain is DAGVTQSPTHLIKTRGQQVTLRCSPKSGHDTVSWYQQALGQGPQFIFQYYEEEERQRGNFPDRFSGHQFPNYSSELNVNALLLGDSALYLCASSPVGREAFFGQGTRLTVV.

The CDR3 bases are TGTGCCAGCAGCTATATTCCCCAGGGAAACTATGGCTACACCTTC. This sequence encodes CASSYIPQGNYGYTF. The chain couples TRBV7-8 to TRBJ1-2; the D gene is possibly TRBD1 (5 bases). The CDR3 has 15 amino acids. Trimming took off 4 bases at V and 2 bases at J, with 14 bases between the two ends. Germline V gene sequence: CDR1 SGHVS, CDR2 FQNEAQ.